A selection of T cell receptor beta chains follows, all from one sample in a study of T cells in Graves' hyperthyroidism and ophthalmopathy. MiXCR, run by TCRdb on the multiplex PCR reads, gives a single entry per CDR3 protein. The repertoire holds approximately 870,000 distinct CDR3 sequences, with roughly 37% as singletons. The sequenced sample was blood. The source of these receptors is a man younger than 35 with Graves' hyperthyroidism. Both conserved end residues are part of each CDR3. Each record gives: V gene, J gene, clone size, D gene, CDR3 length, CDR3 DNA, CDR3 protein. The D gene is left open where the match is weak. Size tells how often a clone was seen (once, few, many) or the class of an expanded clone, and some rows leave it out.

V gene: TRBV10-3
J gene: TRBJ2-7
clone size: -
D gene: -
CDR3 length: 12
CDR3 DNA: TGCCCGACGGATGACACAGGTTACGAGCAGTACTTC
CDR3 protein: CPTDDTGYEQYF

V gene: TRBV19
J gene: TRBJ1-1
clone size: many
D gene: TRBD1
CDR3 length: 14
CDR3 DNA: TGTGCCAGTCAGATTGGACAGGGAGGCACTGAAGCTTTCTTT
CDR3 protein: CASQIGQGGTEAFF

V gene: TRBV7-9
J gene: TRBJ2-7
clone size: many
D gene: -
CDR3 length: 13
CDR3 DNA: TGTGCCAGCAGCCGAACCGGACCGCTTGAGCAGTACTTC
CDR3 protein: CASSRTGPLEQYF

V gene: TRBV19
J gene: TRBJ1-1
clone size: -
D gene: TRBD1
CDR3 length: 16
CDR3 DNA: TGTGCCAGTAGTTCAGGGGGCCACCCCGGGGACACTGAAGCTTTCTTT
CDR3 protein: CASSSGGHPGDTEAFF

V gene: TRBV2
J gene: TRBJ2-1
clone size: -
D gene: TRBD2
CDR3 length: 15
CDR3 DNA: TGTGCCAGCAGTGCCAGCGGGGCCTCCTACAATGAGCAGTTCTTC
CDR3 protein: CASSASGASYNEQFF

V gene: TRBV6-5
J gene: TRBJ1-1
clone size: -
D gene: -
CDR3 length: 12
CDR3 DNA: TGTGCCAGCAGTTACGAGGGGCCTGAAGCTTTCTTT
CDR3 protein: CASSYEGPEAFF

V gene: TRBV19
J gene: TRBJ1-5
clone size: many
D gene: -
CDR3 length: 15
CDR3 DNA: TGTGCCAGTAGTTGGACTTCTATCTCAAATCAGCCCCAGCATTTT
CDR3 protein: CASSWTSISNQPQHF

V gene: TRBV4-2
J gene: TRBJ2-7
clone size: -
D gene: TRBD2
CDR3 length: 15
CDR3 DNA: TGTGCCAGCAGCCAAGATACTAGCGGGAGTTACGAGCAGTACTTC
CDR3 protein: CASSQDTSGSYEQYF

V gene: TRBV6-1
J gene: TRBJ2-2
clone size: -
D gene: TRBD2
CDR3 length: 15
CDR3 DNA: TGTGCCAGCAGTGTGACTAGCGGGGACACCGGGGAGCTGTTTTTT
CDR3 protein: CASSVTSGDTGELFF

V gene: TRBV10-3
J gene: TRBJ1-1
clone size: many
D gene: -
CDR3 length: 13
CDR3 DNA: TGTGCCATCAGTGAAGAGGGTGGGAGCGAAGCTTTCTTT
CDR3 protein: CAISEEGGSEAFF

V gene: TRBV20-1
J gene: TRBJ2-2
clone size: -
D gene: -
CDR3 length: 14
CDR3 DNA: TGCAGTGCTAGAGATGTGGACTTCACCGGGGAGCTGTTTTTT
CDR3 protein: CSARDVDFTGELFF

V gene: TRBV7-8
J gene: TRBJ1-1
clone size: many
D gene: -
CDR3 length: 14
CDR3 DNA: TGTGCCAGCAGCTTAAGACAGGTCGTAACGGGAGCTTTCTTT
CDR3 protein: CASSLRQVVTGAFF

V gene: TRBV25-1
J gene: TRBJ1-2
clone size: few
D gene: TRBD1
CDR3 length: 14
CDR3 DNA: TGTGCCAGCAGTGGCCCGGGACAGGGATATGGCTACACCTTC
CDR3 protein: CASSGPGQGYGYTF

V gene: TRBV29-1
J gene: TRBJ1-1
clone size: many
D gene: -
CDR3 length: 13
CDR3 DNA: TGCAGCGCAGTGGACAGCGCCTTACAAGGAGCTTTCTTT
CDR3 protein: CSAVDSALQGAFF

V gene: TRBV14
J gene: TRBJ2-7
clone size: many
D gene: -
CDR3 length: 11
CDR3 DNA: TGTGCCAGCAGCCAACTCCGCGAGCAGTACTTC
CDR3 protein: CASSQLREQYF

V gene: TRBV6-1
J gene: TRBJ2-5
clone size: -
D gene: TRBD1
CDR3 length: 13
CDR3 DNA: TGTGCCAGCAGCGGACAGGAGCAAGAGACCCAGTACTTC
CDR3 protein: CASSGQEQETQYF

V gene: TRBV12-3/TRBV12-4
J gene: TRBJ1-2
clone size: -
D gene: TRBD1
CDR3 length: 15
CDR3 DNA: TGTGCCAGCAGCCAAAACCGACAGGGTCGCTATGGCTACACCTTC
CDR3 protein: CASSQNRQGRYGYTF

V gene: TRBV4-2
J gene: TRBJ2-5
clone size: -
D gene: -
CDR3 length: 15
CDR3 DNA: TGTGCCAGCAGCCAAGTCGAGGGAAGGAGAGAGACCCAGTACTTC
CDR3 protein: CASSQVEGRRETQYF

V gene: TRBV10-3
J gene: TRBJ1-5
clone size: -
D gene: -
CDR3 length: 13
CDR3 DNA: TGTGCCACCGGGCCGAACATTAAACAGCCCCAGCATTTT
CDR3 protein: CATGPNIKQPQHF

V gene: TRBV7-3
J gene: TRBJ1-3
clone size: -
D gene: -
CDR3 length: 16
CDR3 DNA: TGTGCCAGCAGCTTAACGAGTCGGGTTTGCTCGAACACCATATATTTT
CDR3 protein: CASSLTSRVCSNTIYF

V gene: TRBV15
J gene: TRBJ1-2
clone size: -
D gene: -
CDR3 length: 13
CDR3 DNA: TGTGCCACCAGCACGGGGGGGGGCTATGGCTACACCTTC
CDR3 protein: CATSTGGGYGYTF

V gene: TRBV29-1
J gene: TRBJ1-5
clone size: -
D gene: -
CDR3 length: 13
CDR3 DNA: TGCAGCGTCGTCCGGGGAGGCCAAGAGACCCAGCATTTT
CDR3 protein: CSVVRGGQETQHF

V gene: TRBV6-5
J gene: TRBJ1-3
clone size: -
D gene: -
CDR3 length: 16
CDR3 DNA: TGTGCCAGCAGTTACGGCGGGCTGAGCTCTGGAAACACCATATATTTT
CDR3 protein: CASSYGGLSSGNTIYF